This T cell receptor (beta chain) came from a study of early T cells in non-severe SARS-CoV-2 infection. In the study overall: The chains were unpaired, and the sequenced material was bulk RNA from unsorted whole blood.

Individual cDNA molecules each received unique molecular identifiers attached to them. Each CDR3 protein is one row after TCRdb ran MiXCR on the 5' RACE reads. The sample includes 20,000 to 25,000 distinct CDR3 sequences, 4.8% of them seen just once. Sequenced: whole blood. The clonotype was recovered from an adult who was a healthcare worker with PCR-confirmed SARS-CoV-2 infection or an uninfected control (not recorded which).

This chain's CDR3 is CASSLLRAAASTDTQYF. The CDR3 DNA reads TGTGCCAGCAGCTTGCTTAGGGCTGCAGCTAGCACAGATACGCAGTATTTT. V is TRBV5-8 and J is TRBJ2-3; D unclear. V was cut by 1 base and J by 0 bases, with 15 bases left in between. CDR3 length: 17 residues. Per germline, CDR1 SGHTS and CDR2 YDEGEE.